What follows are 26 T cell receptor beta chains derived from one specimen sequenced in a study of shared clonotypes between healthy human individuals. Produced via immunoSEQ multiplex PCR; TCRdb's table is partial and in-frame only. The sample carries 550,000 to 800,000 clones, around 74% recorded once. The specimen sequenced was memory CD4+ T cells sorted from blood. Subset in this sample: CD45RA-negative fraction. Every receptor here comes from a woman aged 25-40 years in good health.

V gene TRBV2 combines with J gene TRBJ2-7; D not certain. Germline CDR1 is SNHLY and CDR2 is FYNNEI. Deletions cut 4 bases from V and 3 bases from J, with 10 bases between. The CDR3 is made up of 13 amino acids. Written as DNA, the CDR3 is TGTGCCAGCAGTGGACGTCTGTACTACGAGCAGTACTTC. Translated, it gives CASSGRLYYEQYF.

The chain recombines TRBV6-5 with TRBJ1-5, with D perhaps TRBD1 (6 bases). V was shortened by 6 bases and J by 6 bases, with 12 bases between the two germline ends. The CDR3 consists of 13 residues. CDR1 is MNHEY, CDR2 SVGAGI, per germline. The CDR3 loop reads CASRQGRFQPQHF. In DNA form, the CDR3 reads TGTGCCAGCAGACAGGGCAGATTTCAGCCCCAGCATTTT.

This chain uses TRBV7-2 with TRBJ2-1, with a possible D match to TRBD2 (5 bases). With 5 bases removed from V and 2 bases from J, the gap between germline ends came to 13 bases. CDR3 length: 15 residues. Per germline, CDR1 SGHTA and CDR2 FQGNSA. The CDR3 here is CASSLPGFAYNEQFF. Here the CDR3 DNA reads TGTGCCAGCAGCCTTCCGGGATTCGCCTACAATGAGCAGTTCTTC.

The V gene is TRBV10-3, the J gene TRBJ1-1, with D tentatively TRBD1 (6 bases). This CDR3 has 14 amino acids. Germline V gives CDR1 ENHRY, CDR2 SYGVKD. Trimming took 5 bases from V and 0 from J, leaving 10 bases between them. CDR3 protein: CAISHQGMNTEAFF. The CDR3 DNA is TGTGCCATCAGTCATCAGGGGATGAACACTGAAGCTTTCTTT.

Ten or more counts support this clone. J is TRBJ2-5 and V is TRBV10-3, with TRBD1 identical over 8 bases. CDR1 and CDR2 (germline): ENHRY, SYGVKD. This CDR3 spans 16 amino acids. V gave up 0 bases and J gave up 7 bases; unmatched junction bases: 10. This CDR3 reads CAISESTGASIRTQYF. The CDR3 region has the DNA TGTGCCATCAGTGAGTCGACAGGGGCGTCTATCCGGACCCAGTACTTC.

To note about this clone: A much larger clone lies a single base off, so this may be a read error. The V and J genes are TRBV11-3 and TRBJ2-1; no reliable D call. The CDR3 is 15 amino acids. V was trimmed by 1 base and J by 0 bases, leaving 7 bases between them. Germline CDR1 reads SGHNT; CDR2 reads YENEEA. The DNA for the CDR3 is TGTGCCAGCAGCTTAGCGGAGAGCTCCTACAATGAGCAGTTCTTC. Amino acid sequence: CASSLAESSYNEQFF. The full variable domain, completed using reference TRBV11-3 and TRBJ2-1, is EAGVVQSPRYKIIEKKQPVAFWCNPISGHNTLYWYLQNLGQGPELLIRYENEEAVDDSQLPKDRFSAERLKGVDSTLKIQPAELGDSAVYLCASSLAESSYNEQFFGPGTRLTVL.

The chain is built from TRBV5-4 and TRBJ2-3; no clear D gene. Trimming took off 1 base at V and 0 bases at J, with 9 bases between the two ends. The CDR3 is 15 amino acids. Germline loops: CDR1 SGHNT, CDR2 YYREEE (reference sequence). Here the CDR3 DNA reads TGTGCCAGCAGCTTGAGGCTAGTTAGCACAGATACGCAGTATTTT. Its translation is CASSLRLVSTDTQYF. Drawing the rest from reference TRBV5-4 and TRBJ2-3, the complete variable domain is ETGVTQSPTHLIKTRGQQVTLRCSSQSGHNTVSWYQQALGQGPQFIFQYYREEENGRGNFPPRFSGLQFPNYSSELNVNALELDDSALYLCASSLRLVSTDTQYFGPGTRLTVL.

This clone was seen a few times. This rearrangement joins TRBV6-6 to TRBJ1-5, with D tentatively TRBD1 (5 bases). This CDR3 comprises 13 residues. V was shortened by 8 bases and J by 5 bases, with 13 bases between the two germline ends. CDR1 and CDR2 (germline): MNHNY, SVGAGI (reference sequence). CDR3 in amino acids: CASRTGAYQPQHF. As DNA, the CDR3 is TGTGCCAGCCGCACAGGCGCATATCAGCCCCAGCATTTT.

The V gene is TRBV10-3, the J gene TRBJ2-1; 8 nucleotides line up with TRBD2. This CDR3 has 15 residues. V trimming: 4 bases; J trimming: 6 bases; junction bases outside the gene matches: 8. Germline lookup yields CDR1 ENHRY and CDR2 SYGVKD. DNA for the CDR3: TGTGCCATCAGTGTCGGAGCGGGAGAAGGCAATGAGCAGTTCTTC. It codes for CAISVGAGEGNEQFF.

The chain carries TRBV30 and TRBJ1-3, with TRBD1 matching over 7 bases. V trimming: 5 bases; J trimming: 5 bases; junction bases outside the gene matches: 9. The CDR3 totals 14 residues. The germline V gene encodes CDR1 GTSNPN and CDR2 SVGIG (reference sequence). CDR3 nucleotide sequence: TGTGCCTGGGGAGGACAGGATTTACGAAACACCATATATTTT. Encoded protein: CAWGGQDLRNTIYF.

The chain carries TRBV30 and TRBJ1-1; the match to TRBD1 covers 7 bases. Trimming at V came to 5 bases and at J to 6 bases, leaving 9 bases not matched to a gene. Germline V CDR1 and CDR2: GTSNPN, SVGIG (reference sequence). This CDR3 comprises 13 residues. Written as DNA, the CDR3 is TGTGCCTGGGCGGTAGGGGGCTTAGCTGAAGCTTTCTTT. This codes for CAWAVGGLAEAFF.

This clone has at least ten counts. The chain combines TRBV5-4 with TRBJ1-2; D is ambiguous. The germline gives CDR1 SGHNT, CDR2 YYREEE (reference sequence). This CDR3 has 14 amino acids. V lost 4 bases to trimming and J lost 4 bases, with 14 bases between them. The CDR3 coding sequence is TGTGCCAGCAGCCGAAACAAGGCTGCCTATGGCTACACCTTC. The encoded protein is CASSRNKAAYGYTF.

J is TRBJ1-1 and V is TRBV27; TRBD1 agrees at 7 bases. The CDR3 runs to 13 residues. From germline, CDR1 is MNHEY and CDR2 SMNVEV (reference sequence). The V gene end was trimmed by 8 bases and the J gene end by 3 bases; junction bases not matched to a gene: 6. In DNA, the CDR3 is TGTGCCAGCTCCGGACAGGAGTACACTGAAGCTTTCTTT. This gives the protein CASSGQEYTEAFF.

This chain links TRBV11-2 with TRBJ2-1, with TRBD2 identical over 7 bases. The CDR3 has 14 residues. Germline V gene lookup returns CDR1 SGHAT and CDR2 FQNNGV. Trimming took 3 bases from V and 4 from J; bases not matched to a gene: 3. The CDR3 bases are TGTGCCAGCAGCTTGGGCGGGAGATACAATGAGCAGTTCTTC. Protein: CASSLGGRYNEQFF. Based on the CDR3 plus reference TRBV11-2 and TRBJ2-1, the full variable domain is EAGVAQSPRYKIIEKRQSVAFWCNPISGHATLYWYQQILGQGPKLLIQFQNNGVVDDSQLPKDRFSAERLKGVDSTLKIQPAKLEDSAVYLCASSLGGRYNEQFFGPGTRLTVL.

CDR3 in DNA: TGCAGCGTTGAGACAGGGGGTGTATTCGTTGGAAACACCATATATTTT. Amino acid sequence: CSVETGGVFVGNTIYF. The chain links TRBV29-1 to TRBJ1-3; 9 bases match TRBD1. The V gene's germline CDR1 is SQVTM and CDR2 ANQGSEA. There are 16 residues in the CDR3. Trimming took 3 bases from V and 3 from J; bases not matched to a gene: 9. Complete variable domain (other parts from reference TRBV29-1 and TRBJ1-3): SAVISQKPSRDICQRGTSLTIQCQVDSQVTMMFWYRQQPGQSLTLIATANQGSEATYESGFVIDKFPISRPNLTFSTLTVSNMSPEDSSIYLCSVETGGVFVGNTIYFGEGSWLTVV.

The V call is TRBV21-1, the J call TRBJ2-5; the D segment call TRBD2 is taken from the table without a DNA check. TRBV21-1 is annotated as a pseudogene. This CDR3 is 16 amino acids long. The chain's CDR3 is CASSKSRLVPRETQYF. Written as DNA, the CDR3 is TGTGCCAGCAGCAAATCCCGACTTGTTCCACGGGAGACCCAGTACTTC.

This clone was seen a single time. The J gene is TRBJ2-1, the V gene TRBV5-1; D not resolved. CDR1 and CDR2 (germline): SGHRS, YFSETQ. Trimming cost V 1 base and J 4 bases, with 12 bases left between them. The CDR3 length is 15 residues. The CDR3 here is CASSLRAESYNEQFF. CDR3 nucleotide sequence: TGCGCCAGCAGCTTGAGGGCGGAGAGTTACAATGAGCAGTTCTTC.

Details on this clone: Other DNA sequences in this specimen translate into the identical CDR3. This chain connects TRBV28 to TRBJ2-7; TRBD1 matches 11 bases. The ends lost 4 bases at V and 4 bases at J; junction bases unmatched: 6. This CDR3 region has 15 residues. Germline lookup yields CDR1 MDHEN and CDR2 SYDVKM. The CDR3 nucleotides are TGTGCCAGCAGTTCCCCCGGGACAGGGGGATACGAGCAGTACTTC. Its protein product is CASSSPGTGGYEQYF.

The chain joins TRBV19 to TRBJ1-4, with TRBD1 matching 7 bases. V trimming: 6 bases; J trimming: 2 bases; junction bases outside the gene matches: 3. Germline-derived CDR1 and CDR2 are LNHDA and SQIVND (reference sequence). The CDR3 is 14 residues long. The CDR3 sequence: CASSRGSTNEKLFF. The CDR3 DNA follows: TGTGCCAGTAGCAGGGGGTCGACTAATGAAAAACTGTTTTTT.

The chain joins TRBV19 to TRBJ1-5, with D unresolved. This CDR3 has 15 amino acids. Between the trimmed V and J ends, which lost 5 bases and 3 bases, there was a span of 14 bases. Per the germline V gene, CDR1 is LNHDA and CDR2 is SQIVND (reference sequence). The CDR3 spells CASSAGREYNQPQHF. The DNA of the CDR3 is TGTGCCAGTAGTGCGGGGAGGGAATACAATCAGCCCCAGCATTTT.

A note on this clone: The sample contains more than one DNA sequence encoding this CDR3. The chain links TRBV7-2 to TRBJ2-1, with 11 bases that match TRBD2. The V gene end was trimmed by 1 base and the J gene end by 5 bases; junction bases not matched to a gene: 1. There are 15 residues in the CDR3. Germline V CDR1 and CDR2: SGHTA, FQGNSA. CDR3 nucleotides: TGTGCCAGCAGCTTAGGACTAGCGGGAAACAATGAGCAGTTCTTC. It yields the protein CASSLGLAGNNEQFF.

At least ten counts were recorded for this clone. The chain has TRBV5-1 and TRBJ1-4; the D gene is possibly TRBD1 (5 bases). The CDR3 spans 15 residues. V was pared by 4 bases and J by 2 bases, with 12 bases between. The germline CDR1 and CDR2 sequences are SGHRS and YFSETQ. In DNA, the CDR3 is TGCGCCAGCAGCAAGTCTTCAGGGACTAATGAAAAACTGTTTTTT. Translation gives CASSKSSGTNEKLFF.

This chain joins TRBV27 and TRBJ2-7; TRBD1 matches 8 bases. V lost 2 bases and J lost 5; bases outside the gene matches: 8. CDR1 is MNHEY, CDR2 SMNVEV, per germline (reference sequence). The CDR3 is 15 residues long. The CDR3 DNA sequence: TGTGCCAGCAGTTTAGTGGGCGACAGGGGCCACGAGCAGTACTTC. Translating gives CASSLVGDRGHEQYF.

The chain employs TRBV6-5 and TRBJ2-7; 12 positions agree with TRBD2. Germline V gene data show CDR1 as MNHEY and CDR2 as SVGAGI. The CDR3 sequence is 15 residues long. Trimming cost V 5 bases and J 3 bases; bases outside gene matches: 5. The CDR3 sequence is CASSLRLAGDYEQYF. The CDR3 DNA reads as TGTGCCAGCAGTCTTAGACTAGCGGGAGACTACGAGCAGTACTTC.

The table lists this clone with a few counts. The CDR3 DNA is TGTGCCAGCTCACCCCGGGGTAGCGCAAACCCGAGCTCCTACAATGAGCAGTTCTTC. It encodes CASSPRGSANPSSYNEQFF. The J gene is TRBJ2-1, the V gene TRBV18; perhaps TRBD2 as D (5 bases). Trimming cost V 3 bases and J 0 bases, with 21 bases left between them. The CDR3 covers 19 residues. The germline gives CDR1 KGHSH, CDR2 LQKENI.

The chain couples TRBV5-1 to TRBJ2-3; TRBD2 matches 7 bases. J was trimmed by 4 bases and V by 6 bases; bases with no gene match: 8. Germline assignment: CDR1 SGHRS and CDR2 YFSETQ. The CDR3 has 14 amino acids. CDR3 amino acids: CASNELARADTQYF. The CDR3 region has the DNA TGCGCCAGCAACGAACTAGCGAGGGCAGATACGCAGTATTTT.